This T cell receptor beta chain was identified in a study of regulatory T cells in long-lasting Graves disease. Arm-PCR of CDR3 regions with iRepertoire HTBI primers generated TCR beta libraries. In the original workflow: Identification yielded 60 or so TRBV and about 15 TRBJ segments across samples. TCRdb reprocessed the multiplex PCR reads via MiXCR and lists one record per CDR3 protein. These V and J calls rely on TCRdb rather than the paper's analysis. The sample yields 300,000 to 350,000 distinct CDR3 sequences, 15% to 20% seen once. Findings of the study overall: TCR diversity was lower in persistent than newly diagnosed Graves' disease.

Time point indicated: persistent/refractory GD, antithyroid drugs over 5 years with positive TRAb. Extracted RNA from PBMCs served as the source of the TCR library. As collected, the peripheral blood samples measured 7.5 to 10 milliliters each and went into EDTA tubes. This clonotype was counted a few times. Its antigen remains unidentified. The source of this sequence is a female donor with Graves disease. Sequenced material: peripheral blood mononuclear cells (PBMCs), taken when the disease was refractory, from a patient treated with antithyroid drugs.

This chain's CDR3 is CASSPRDRDNQYF. CDR3 nucleotides: TGTGCCAGCAGTCCTAGAGACCGGGACAACCAGTACTTC. V is TRBV12-3 or TRBV12-4 and J is TRBJ2-5; D might be TRBD1 (6 bases). The CDR3 has 13 amino acids. The ends were cut back, 5 bases at V and 10 bases at J, with 17 bases in the middle.